This TCR beta chain stems from a study of blood T cell repertoires in COVID-19. Looking at the study overall: Donors in the United States, Italy and Spain gave samples during acute or convalescent COVID-19.

The V end was cut by 8 bases, the J end by 5 bases, with 15 bases between. CDR1 and CDR2 (germline): SNHLY, FYNNEI. This CDR3 region has 13 residues. Clones were read by immunoSEQ multiplex PCR, and TCRdb kept only the in-frame ones, dropping some. The table lists a few hundred thousand clones, around 89% of them singletons. The chain uses TRBV2 and TRBJ1-2; weak D call: TRBD1 (6 bases). Sequencing was done on a sample of PBMCs or T cells enriched from blood (not recorded which). The receptor's source is a young woman in a cohort exposed to, infected with or recovered from COVID-19 (not recorded which). CDR3 loop: CASDFGTIYGYTF. The DNA for the CDR3 is TGTGCCAGCGATTTCGGGACAATTTATGGCTACACCTTC.